These T cell receptor beta chains were read from a single sample in a study of T cells after yellow fever vaccination. TCRdb used MiXCR to reprocess the 5' RACE reads, holding one entry per CDR3 protein. The sample has 70,000 or so distinct CDR3 sequences, approximately 5% seen once; the top ten hold roughly 2.2%. The source was CD4+ T cells sorted from PBMCs, collected roughly 15 days after the first yellow fever vaccination. The receptors originated from a man aged 18 to 29 who received the YFV17D yellow fever vaccine. Each CDR3 is given with its conserved first and last residue. The order of the fields is clone size, D gene, V gene, J gene, CDR3 protein, CDR3 DNA. A D gene is named only where the DNA matches it firmly. Not every row has a clone size; where given, it reads once, few, many or a size class.

many,TRBD1,TRBV5-1,TRBJ2-7,CASSFTGGANEQYF,TGCGCCAGCAGCTTCACAGGGGGCGCGAACGAGCAGTACTTC
many,.,TRBV20-1,TRBJ2-7,CSAPATHDYEQYF,TGCAGTGCTCCAGCCACCCATGACTACGAGCAGTACTTC
many,.,TRBV3-1,TRBJ1-5,CASSQTGGYSNQPQHF,TGTGCCAGCAGCCAAACAGGCGGATATAGCAATCAGCCCCAGCATTTT
many,.,TRBV24-1,TRBJ2-1,CATSDPGAENYNEQFF,TGTGCCACCAGTGATCCTGGGGCGGAGAACTACAATGAGCAGTTCTTC
many,TRBD2,TRBV7-2,TRBJ2-1,CASSLELAGGEQFF,TGTGCCAGCAGCTTAGAACTAGCGGGGGGAGAGCAGTTCTTC
many,TRBD2,TRBV7-2,TRBJ2-1,CASSGTSGGRPYNEQFF,TGTGCCAGCAGCGGGACTAGCGGGGGGCGCCCCTACAATGAGCAGTTCTTC
many,TRBD1,TRBV5-1,TRBJ1-1,CASSLRTGGWTEAFF,TGCGCCAGCAGCTTGAGGACAGGGGGTTGGACTGAAGCTTTCTTT
many,TRBD2,TRBV11-2,TRBJ2-3,CASSPAGRVGDTQYF,TGTGCCAGCAGCCCAGCAGGGAGGGTTGGGGATACGCAGTATTTT
many,.,TRBV5-1,TRBJ2-2,CASSAGGNTGELFF,TGCGCCAGCAGCGCCGGGGGGAACACCGGGGAGCTGTTTTTT
many,.,TRBV5-1,TRBJ2-1,CASSLWGDNEQFF,TGCGCCAGCAGCTTGTGGGGGGACAATGAGCAGTTCTTC
many,.,TRBV29-1,TRBJ1-1,CSVDREWDTEAFF,TGCAGCGTTGACAGGGAATGGGACACTGAAGCTTTCTTT
many,.,TRBV7-8,TRBJ2-2,CASSNNDREVVAGELFF,TGTGCCAGCAGCAACAACGACAGGGAGGTAGTGGCCGGGGAGCTGTTTTTT
many,.,TRBV29-1,TRBJ1-3,CSVNQGNTIYF,TGCAGCGTAAACCAGGGAAACACCATATATTTT
many,.,TRBV18,TRBJ2-5,CASSGISGETQYF,TGTGCCAGCTCCGGGATAAGCGGAGAGACCCAGTACTTC
many,TRBD1,TRBV24-1,TRBJ2-1,CATGGTGENNEQFF,TGTGCCACCGGAGGGACAGGTGAGAACAATGAGCAGTTCTTC
many,.,TRBV18,TRBJ2-5,CASSPGQQETQYF,TGTGCCAGCTCACCAGGGCAACAAGAGACCCAGTACTTC
many,TRBD1,TRBV4-3,TRBJ1-5,CASSPTGIQPQHF,TGCGCCAGCAGCCCGACAGGGATTCAGCCCCAGCATTTT
many,.,TRBV20-1,TRBJ1-2,CSARDNYGYTF,TGCAGTGCTAGAGATAACTATGGCTACACCTTC
many,.,TRBV7-8,TRBJ2-7,CASSFQGGRYEQYF,TGTGCCAGCAGCTTTCAGGGGGGGCGGTACGAGCAGTACTTC
few,.,TRBV19,TRBJ1-1,CASSLQMGTEAFF,TGTGCCAGTAGTCTCCAGATGGGCACTGAAGCTTTCTTT
.,TRBD2,TRBV5-4,TRBJ2-2,CASAGGLTGELFF,TGTGCCAGCGCGGGGGGCCTCACCGGGGAGCTGTTTTTT
many,.,TRBV6-1,TRBJ2-6,CASRSQGSGANVLTF,TGTGCCAGCAGATCCCAGGGGTCTGGGGCCAACGTCCTGACTTTC
few,.,TRBV28,TRBJ1-2,CASTSSGTYGYTF,TGTGCCAGCACCTCCTCGGGGACCTATGGCTACACCTTC
many,TRBD2,TRBV5-1,TRBJ2-3,CASRGVAGENTQYF,TGCGCCAGCAGGGGAGTAGCGGGGGAAAATACGCAGTATTTT
many,.,TRBV20-1,TRBJ2-1,CSARSPNRDNEQFF,TGCAGTGCTAGATCCCCCAACCGGGACAATGAGCAGTTCTTC
.,.,TRBV15,TRBJ2-4,CATCSRLGPLAKNIQYF,TGTGCCACCTGCTCCCGACTGGGGCCTCTAGCGAAAAACATTCAGTACTTC
many,TRBD1,TRBV7-9,TRBJ2-2,CASSFGTATGELFF,TGTGCCAGCAGCTTCGGGACAGCCACCGGGGAGCTGTTTTTT
many,.,TRBV3-1,TRBJ2-2,CASSEGAGELFF,TGTGCCAGCAGCGAAGGGGCCGGGGAGCTGTTTTTT
many,TRBD1,TRBV20-1,TRBJ1-5,CSASRGQSNQPQHF,TGCAGTGCTAGTCGGGGACAGTCAAATCAGCCCCAGCATTTT
many,.,TRBV2,TRBJ2-1,CASVTGTSNEQFF,TGTGCCAGCGTGACCGGGACCTCCAATGAGCAGTTCTTC
many,TRBD1,TRBV7-2,TRBJ1-1,CASSLQGGMNTEAFF,TGTGCCAGCAGCCTTCAGGGGGGAATGAACACTGAAGCTTTCTTT
many,TRBD1,TRBV7-2,TRBJ1-5,CASSLARGNGQPQHF,TGTGCCAGCAGCTTAGCCAGGGGGAATGGTCAGCCCCAGCATTTT
many,.,TRBV9,TRBJ1-1,CASSFGQRTEAFF,TGTGCCAGCAGCTTTGGACAGAGGACTGAAGCTTTCTTT
many,TRBD1,TRBV5-4,TRBJ1-6,CASSFDRGRGYNSPLHF,TGTGCCAGCAGCTTCGACAGGGGGCGCGGGTATAATTCACCCCTCCACTTT
many,.,TRBV11-1,TRBJ2-3,CASRDSFRATADTQYF,TGTGCCAGCAGGGACTCTTTTCGGGCTACCGCAGATACGCAGTATTTT
many,.,TRBV7-2,TRBJ2-7,CASSFNRDVSSYEQYF,TGTGCCAGCAGCTTCAACAGGGACGTAAGCTCCTACGAGCAGTACTTC
many,.,TRBV6-5,TRBJ1-4,CASSSRRGNEKLFF,TGTGCCAGCAGTTCTCGTAGGGGAAATGAAAAACTGTTTTTT
many,.,TRBV7-9,TRBJ1-6,CASSLGAADNSPLHF,TGTGCCAGCAGCTTAGGGGCAGCCGACAATTCACCCCTCCACTTT
many,TRBD1,TRBV7-2,TRBJ1-5,CASSLGHRGLGQPQHF,TGTGCCAGCAGCTTAGGGCACAGGGGGCTAGGTCAGCCCCAGCATTTT
.,.,TRBV6-2/TRBV6-3,TRBJ1-1,CASSYLSGQMNTEAFF,TGTGCCAGCAGTTACTTATCAGGGCAGATGAACACTGAAGCTTTCTTT
many,TRBD2,TRBV20-1,TRBJ2-7,CSARELSGTAGGQYF,TGCAGTGCTAGAGAACTAAGTGGTACAGCGGGGGGGCAGTACTTC
many,.,TRBV15,TRBJ1-3,CATSPRWGSGNTIYF,TGTGCCACCAGCCCTAGGTGGGGATCTGGAAACACCATATATTTT
many,.,TRBV12-3/TRBV12-4,TRBJ1-3,CASSFGYSGNTIYF,TGTGCCAGCAGTTTCGGCTACTCTGGAAACACCATATATTTT
many,TRBD1,TRBV7-2,TRBJ2-7,CASSPSGTGAGYEQYF,TGTGCCAGCAGCCCTTCAGGGACAGGGGCAGGATACGAGCAGTACTTC
many,.,TRBV5-1,TRBJ1-2,CASSFSNDGYTF,TGCGCCAGCAGCTTTTCTAACGACGGCTACACCTTC
many,.,TRBV12-3/TRBV12-4,TRBJ2-7,CASSFGGRRSEQYF,TGTGCCAGCAGTTTTGGGGGAAGGAGGTCCGAGCAGTACTTC
many,.,TRBV7-2,TRBJ1-4,CASSLNGATNEKLFF,TGTGCCAGCAGCTTGAACGGCGCAACTAATGAAAAACTGTTTTTT
many,TRBD1,TRBV7-7,TRBJ2-3,CASSFGQGADTQYF,TGTGCTAGCAGCTTCGGGCAGGGGGCAGATACGCAGTATTTT
many,.,TRBV4-3,TRBJ1-5,CASSQEKWEDNQPQHF,TGCGCCAGCAGCCAAGAGAAGTGGGAGGACAATCAGCCCCAGCATTTT
many,TRBD1,TRBV7-6,TRBJ2-7,CASSQGTGGNEQYF,TGTGCCAGCAGCCAAGGGACAGGGGGCAACGAGCAGTACTTC
many,.,TRBV20-1,TRBJ2-5,CSAREAGRETQYF,TGCAGTGCTAGAGAGGCAGGGAGGGAGACCCAGTACTTC
many,.,TRBV12-3/TRBV12-4,TRBJ1-6,CASSPRGGARNSPLHF,TGTGCCAGCAGCCCAAGAGGGGGGGCGAGGAATTCACCCCTCCACTTT
many,.,TRBV7-2,TRBJ1-1,CASSLPNRAWGEAFF,TGTGCCAGCAGCTTACCCAACAGGGCATGGGGTGAAGCTTTCTTT
many,.,TRBV20-1,TRBJ2-5,CSFGTTEGGQETQYF,TGCAGTTTCGGGACAACCGAGGGAGGCCAAGAGACCCAGTACTTC
many,.,TRBV11-3,TRBJ1-3,CASSFAPGNTIYF,TGTGCCAGCAGCTTCGCCCCGGGAAACACCATATATTTT
many,TRBD1,TRBV12-3/TRBV12-4,TRBJ1-1,CASSPMTGINTEAFF,TGTGCCAGCAGTCCGATGACAGGGATAAACACTGAAGCTTTCTTT
many,.,TRBV7-8,TRBJ2-1,CASSFTGSNEQFF,TGTGCCAGCAGCTTTACAGGGTCCAATGAGCAGTTCTTC
few,.,TRBV6-5,TRBJ1-6,CASSYSSGHKGPLHF,TGTGCCAGCAGTTACTCGTCTGGGCACAAAGGGCCCCTCCACTTT